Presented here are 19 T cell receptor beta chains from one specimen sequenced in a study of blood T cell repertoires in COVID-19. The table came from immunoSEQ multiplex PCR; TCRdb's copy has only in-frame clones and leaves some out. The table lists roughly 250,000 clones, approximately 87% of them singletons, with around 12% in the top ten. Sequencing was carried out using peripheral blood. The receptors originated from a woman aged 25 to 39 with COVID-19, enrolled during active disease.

The CDR3 sequence: CASSYGQADTQYF. The DNA for the CDR3 is TGTGCCAGCAGCTATGGTCAGGCAGATACGCAGTATTTT. This rearrangement joins TRBV5-5 to TRBJ2-3; D not resolved. Trimming removed 3 bases at V and 4 bases at J, with 9 bases between. Germline V CDR1 and CDR2: SGHKS, YYEKEE (reference sequence). The CDR3 is 13 amino acids.

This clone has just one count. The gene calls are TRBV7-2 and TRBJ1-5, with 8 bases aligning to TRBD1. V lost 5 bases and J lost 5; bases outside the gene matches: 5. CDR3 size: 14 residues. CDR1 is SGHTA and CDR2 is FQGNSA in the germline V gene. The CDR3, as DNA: TGTGCCAGCAGCGCCAGGGGGCGCGATCAGCCCCAGCATTTT. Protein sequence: CASSARGRDQPQHF. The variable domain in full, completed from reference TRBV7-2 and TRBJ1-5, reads GAGVSQSPSNKVTEKGKDVELRCDPISGHTALYWYRQSLGQGLEFLIYFQGNSAPDKSGLPSDRFSAERTGGSVSTLTIQRTQQEDSAVYLCASSARGRDQPQHFGDGTRLSIL.

The DNA for the CDR3 is TGTGCCAGCAGCTTAGATCCGGGGACTAGCGGGAAAGAGACCCAGTACTTC. It codes for CASSLDPGTSGKETQYF. The chain recombines TRBV11-2 with TRBJ2-5, with 13 bases matching TRBD2. The J segment lost 3 bases and the V segment lost 0 bases, leaving 4 bases of the junction unmatched. Germline V gives CDR1 SGHAT, CDR2 FQNNGV. There are 17 residues in the CDR3. Variable domain in full (rest from reference TRBV11-2 and TRBJ2-5): EAGVAQSPRYKIIEKRQSVAFWCNPISGHATLYWYQQILGQGPKLLIQFQNNGVVDDSQLPKDRFSAERLKGVDSTLKIQPAKLEDSAVYLCASSLDPGTSGKETQYFGPGTRLLVL.

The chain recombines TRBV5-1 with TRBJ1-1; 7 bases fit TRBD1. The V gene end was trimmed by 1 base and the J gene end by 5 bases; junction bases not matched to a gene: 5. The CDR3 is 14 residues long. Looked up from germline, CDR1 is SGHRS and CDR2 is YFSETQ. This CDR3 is CASSLPGGETEAFF. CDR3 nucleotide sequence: TGCGCCAGCAGCTTGCCAGGGGGAGAAACTGAAGCTTTCTTT.

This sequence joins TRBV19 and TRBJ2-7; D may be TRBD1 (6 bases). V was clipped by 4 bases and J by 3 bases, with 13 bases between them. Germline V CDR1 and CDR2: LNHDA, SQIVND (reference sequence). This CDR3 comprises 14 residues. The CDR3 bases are TGTGCCAGTAGTACCCAAACAGGGCTCTACGAGCAGTACTTC. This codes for CASSTQTGLYEQYF.

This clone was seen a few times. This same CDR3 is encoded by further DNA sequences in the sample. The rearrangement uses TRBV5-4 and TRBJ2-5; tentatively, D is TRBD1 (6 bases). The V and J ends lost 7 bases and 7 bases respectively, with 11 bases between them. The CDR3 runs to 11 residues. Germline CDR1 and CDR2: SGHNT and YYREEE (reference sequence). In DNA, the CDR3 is TGTGCCAGCTCTTTAGGGGGGACCCAGTACTTC. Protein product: CASSLGGTQYF.

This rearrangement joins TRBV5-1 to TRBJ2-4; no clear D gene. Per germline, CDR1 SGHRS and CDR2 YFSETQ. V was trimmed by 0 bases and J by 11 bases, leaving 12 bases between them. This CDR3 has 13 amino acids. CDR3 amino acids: CASSLVGRSVQYF. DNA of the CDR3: TGCGCCAGCAGCTTGGTTGGCAGGTCGGTTCAGTACTTC.

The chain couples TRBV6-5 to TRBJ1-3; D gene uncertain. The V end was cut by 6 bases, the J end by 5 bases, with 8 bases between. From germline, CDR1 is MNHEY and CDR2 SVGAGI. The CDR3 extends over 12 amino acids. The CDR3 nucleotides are TGTGCCAGCAGCGGGATCAGAAACACCATATATTTT. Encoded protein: CASSGIRNTIYF.

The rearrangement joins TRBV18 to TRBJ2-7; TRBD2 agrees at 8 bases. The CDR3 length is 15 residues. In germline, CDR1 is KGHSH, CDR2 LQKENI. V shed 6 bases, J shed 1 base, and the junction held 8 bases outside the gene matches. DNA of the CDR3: TGTGCCAGCTCTCCGCGGGGGGTGGATTCCTACGAGCAGTACTTC. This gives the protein CASSPRGVDSYEQYF.

CDR3 nucleotides: TGTGCCAGCAGCGACATTTATATGGACAGGGGTCCGGGTGTGGACACCGGGGAGCTGTTTTTT. It codes for CASSDIYMDRGPGVDTGELFF. The genes are TRBV7-4 and TRBJ2-2, with 9 bases fitting TRBD1. Germline values: CDR1 SGHVT, CDR2 SQSDAQ. Trimming took 5 bases from V and 3 from J; bases not matched to a gene: 22. This CDR3 contains 21 residues.

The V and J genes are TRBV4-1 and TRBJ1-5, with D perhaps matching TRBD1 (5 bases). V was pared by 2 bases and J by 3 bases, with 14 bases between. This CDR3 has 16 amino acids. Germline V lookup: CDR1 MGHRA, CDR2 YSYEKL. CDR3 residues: CASSQPRQHNNQPQHF. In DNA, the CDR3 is TGCGCCAGCAGCCAACCCCGACAGCATAACAATCAGCCCCAGCATTTT.

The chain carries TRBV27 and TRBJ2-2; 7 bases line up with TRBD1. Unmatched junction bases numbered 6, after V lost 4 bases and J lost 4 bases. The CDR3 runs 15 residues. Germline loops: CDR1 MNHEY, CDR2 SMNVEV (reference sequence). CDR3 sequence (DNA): TGTGCCAGCAGTTCCGGGACAGCCGCCACCGGGGAGCTGTTTTTT. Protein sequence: CASSSGTAATGELFF.

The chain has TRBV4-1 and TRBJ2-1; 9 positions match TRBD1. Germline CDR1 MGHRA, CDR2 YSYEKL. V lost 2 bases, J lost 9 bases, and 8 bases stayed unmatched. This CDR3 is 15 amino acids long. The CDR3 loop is CASSQRDRVKGEQFF. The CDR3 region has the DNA TGCGCCAGCAGCCAACGGGACAGGGTAAAGGGTGAGCAGTTCTTC.

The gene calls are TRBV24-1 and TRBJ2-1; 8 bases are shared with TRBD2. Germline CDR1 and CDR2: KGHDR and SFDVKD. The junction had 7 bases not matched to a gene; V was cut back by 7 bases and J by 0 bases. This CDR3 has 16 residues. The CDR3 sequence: CATSNSGGSSYNEQFF. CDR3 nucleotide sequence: TGTGCCACCAGCAACTCGGGGGGGAGCTCCTACAATGAGCAGTTCTTC.

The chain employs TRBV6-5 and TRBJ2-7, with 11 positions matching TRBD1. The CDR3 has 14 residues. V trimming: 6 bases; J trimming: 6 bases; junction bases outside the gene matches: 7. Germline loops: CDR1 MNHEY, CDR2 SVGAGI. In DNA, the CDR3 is TGTGCCAGCAGAGAGGACAGGGGGCGCGGCGAGCAGTACTTC. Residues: CASREDRGRGEQYF.

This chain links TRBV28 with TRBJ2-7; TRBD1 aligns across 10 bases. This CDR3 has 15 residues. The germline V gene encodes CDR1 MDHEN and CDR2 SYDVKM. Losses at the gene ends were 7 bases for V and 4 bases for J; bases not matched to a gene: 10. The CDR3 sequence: CASITRTGGNYEQYF. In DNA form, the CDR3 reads TGTGCCAGCATAACAAGGACAGGGGGGAATTACGAGCAGTACTTC.

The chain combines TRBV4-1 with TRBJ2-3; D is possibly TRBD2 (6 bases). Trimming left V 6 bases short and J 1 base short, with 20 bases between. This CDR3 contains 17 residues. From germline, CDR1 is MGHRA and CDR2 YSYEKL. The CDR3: CASRPVGAGGGTDTQYF. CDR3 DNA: TGCGCCAGCAGACCTGTTGGAGCGGGCGGGGGCACAGATACGCAGTATTTT.

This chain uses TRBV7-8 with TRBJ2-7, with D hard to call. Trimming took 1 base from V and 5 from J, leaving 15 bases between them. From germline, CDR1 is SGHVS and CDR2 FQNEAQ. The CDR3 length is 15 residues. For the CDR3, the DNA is TGTGCCAGCAGCTTAGGTTGGGCTTTCGGCAACGAGCAGTACTTC. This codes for CASSLGWAFGNEQYF.

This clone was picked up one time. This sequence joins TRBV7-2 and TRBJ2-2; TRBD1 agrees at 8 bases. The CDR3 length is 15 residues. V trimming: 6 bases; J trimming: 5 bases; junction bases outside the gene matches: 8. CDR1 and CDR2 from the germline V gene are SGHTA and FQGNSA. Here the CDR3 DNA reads TGTGCCAGCAGGCCTACAGGGGGATGGACCGGGGAGCTGTTTTTT. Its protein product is CASRPTGGWTGELFF. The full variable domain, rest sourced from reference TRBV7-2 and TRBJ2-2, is GAGVSQSPSNKVTEKGKDVELRCDPISGHTALYWYRQSLGQGLEFLIYFQGNSAPDKSGLPSDRFSAERTGGSVSTLTIQRTQQEDSAVYLCASRPTGGWTGELFFGEGSRLTVL.